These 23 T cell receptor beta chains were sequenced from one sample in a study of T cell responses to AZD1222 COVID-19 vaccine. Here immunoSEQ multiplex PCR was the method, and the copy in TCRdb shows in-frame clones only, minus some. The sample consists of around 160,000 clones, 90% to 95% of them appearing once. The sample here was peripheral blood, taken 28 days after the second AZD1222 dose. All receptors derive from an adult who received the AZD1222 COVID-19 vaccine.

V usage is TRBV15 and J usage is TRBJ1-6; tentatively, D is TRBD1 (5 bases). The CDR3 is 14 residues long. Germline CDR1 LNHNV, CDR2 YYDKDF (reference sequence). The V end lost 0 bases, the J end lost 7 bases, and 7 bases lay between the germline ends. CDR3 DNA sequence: TGTGCCACCAGCAGAGAACAGGAGAATTCACCCCTCCACTTT. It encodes CATSREQENSPLHF.

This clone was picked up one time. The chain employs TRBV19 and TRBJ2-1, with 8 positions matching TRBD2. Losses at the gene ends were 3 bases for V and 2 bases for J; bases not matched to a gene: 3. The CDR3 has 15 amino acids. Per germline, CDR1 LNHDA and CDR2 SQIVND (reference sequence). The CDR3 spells CASSMAGGTYNEQFF. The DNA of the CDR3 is TGTGCCAGTAGTATGGCGGGAGGAACCTACAATGAGCAGTTCTTC.

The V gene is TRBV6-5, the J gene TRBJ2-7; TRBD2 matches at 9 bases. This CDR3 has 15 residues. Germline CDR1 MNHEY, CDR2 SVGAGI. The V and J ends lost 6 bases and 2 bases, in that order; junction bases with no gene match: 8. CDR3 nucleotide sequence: TGTGCCAGCAGGCAGACTAGCGGACCTACCTACGAGCAGTACTTC. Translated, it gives CASRQTSGPTYEQYF.

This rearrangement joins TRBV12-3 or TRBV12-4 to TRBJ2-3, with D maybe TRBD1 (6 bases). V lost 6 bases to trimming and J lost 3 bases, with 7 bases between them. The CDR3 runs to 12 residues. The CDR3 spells CASRGGTDTQYF. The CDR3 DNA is TGTGCCAGCAGAGGGGGAACAGATACGCAGTATTTT.

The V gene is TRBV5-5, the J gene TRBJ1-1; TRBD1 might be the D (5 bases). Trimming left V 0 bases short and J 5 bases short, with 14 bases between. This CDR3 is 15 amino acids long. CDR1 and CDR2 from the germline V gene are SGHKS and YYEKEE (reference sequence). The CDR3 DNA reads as TGTGCCAGCAGCTTGGCGTTGGGGGGGGAGACTGAAGCTTTCTTT. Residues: CASSLALGGETEAFF.

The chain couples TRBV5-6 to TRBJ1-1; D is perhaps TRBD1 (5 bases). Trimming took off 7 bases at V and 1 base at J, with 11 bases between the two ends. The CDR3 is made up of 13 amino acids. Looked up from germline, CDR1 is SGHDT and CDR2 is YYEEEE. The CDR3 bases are TGTGCCAGCGAGGGGCCAGAGAACACTGAAGCTTTCTTT. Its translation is CASEGPENTEAFF.

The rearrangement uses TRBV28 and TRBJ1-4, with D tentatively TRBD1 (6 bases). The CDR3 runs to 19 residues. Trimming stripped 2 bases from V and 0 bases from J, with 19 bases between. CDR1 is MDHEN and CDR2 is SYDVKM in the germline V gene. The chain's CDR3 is CASSLETGGNFATNEKLFF. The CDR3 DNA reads TGTGCCAGCAGTTTAGAGACAGGTGGGAATTTTGCAACTAATGAAAAACTGTTTTTT. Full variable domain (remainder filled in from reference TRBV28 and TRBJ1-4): DVKVTQSSRYLVKRTGEKVFLECVQDMDHENMFWYRQDPGLGLRLIYFSYDVKMKEKGDIPEGYSVSREKKERFSLILESASTNQTSMYLCASSLETGGNFATNEKLFFGSGTQLSVL.

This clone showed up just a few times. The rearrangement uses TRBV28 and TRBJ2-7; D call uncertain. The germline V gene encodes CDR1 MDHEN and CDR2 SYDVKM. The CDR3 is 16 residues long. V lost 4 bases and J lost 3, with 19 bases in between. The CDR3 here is CASSSPRNSAHYEQYF. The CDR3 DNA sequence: TGTGCCAGCAGTTCCCCCAGGAACTCTGCCCACTACGAGCAGTACTTC.

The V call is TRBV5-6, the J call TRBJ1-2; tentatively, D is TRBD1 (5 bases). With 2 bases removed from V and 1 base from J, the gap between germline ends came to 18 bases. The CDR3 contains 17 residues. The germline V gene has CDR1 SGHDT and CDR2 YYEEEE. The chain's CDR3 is CASSLRGRELSNYGYTF. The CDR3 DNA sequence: TGTGCCAGCAGCTTAAGGGGAAGGGAGCTAAGTAACTATGGCTACACCTTC.

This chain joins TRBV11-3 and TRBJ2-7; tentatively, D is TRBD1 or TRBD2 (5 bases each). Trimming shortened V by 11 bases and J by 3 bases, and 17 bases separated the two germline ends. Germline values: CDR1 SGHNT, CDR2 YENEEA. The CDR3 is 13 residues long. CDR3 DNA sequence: TGTGCCCGCTGGGACGGGTTTTTCTACGAGCAGTACTTC. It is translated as CARWDGFFYEQYF.

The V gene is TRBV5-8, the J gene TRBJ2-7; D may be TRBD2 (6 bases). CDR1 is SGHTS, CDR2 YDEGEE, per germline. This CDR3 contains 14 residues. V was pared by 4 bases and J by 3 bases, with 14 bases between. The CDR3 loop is CASSRPGAVYEQYF. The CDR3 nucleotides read TGTGCCAGCAGCCGGCCGGGAGCGGTCTACGAGCAGTACTTC.

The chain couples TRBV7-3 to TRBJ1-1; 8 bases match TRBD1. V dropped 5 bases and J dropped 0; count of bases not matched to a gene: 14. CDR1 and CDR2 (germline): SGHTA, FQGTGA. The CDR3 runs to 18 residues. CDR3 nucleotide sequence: TGTGCCAGCAGCCACCGTGGGGACAGGAGAGCCTTGAACACTGAAGCTTTCTTT. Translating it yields CASSHRGDRRALNTEAFF.

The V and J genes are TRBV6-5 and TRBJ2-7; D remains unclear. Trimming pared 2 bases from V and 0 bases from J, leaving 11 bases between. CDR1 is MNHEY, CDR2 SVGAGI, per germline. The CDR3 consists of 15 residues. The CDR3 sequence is CASSYPPVPSYEQYF. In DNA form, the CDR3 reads TGTGCCAGCAGTTACCCCCCCGTGCCCTCCTACGAGCAGTACTTC.

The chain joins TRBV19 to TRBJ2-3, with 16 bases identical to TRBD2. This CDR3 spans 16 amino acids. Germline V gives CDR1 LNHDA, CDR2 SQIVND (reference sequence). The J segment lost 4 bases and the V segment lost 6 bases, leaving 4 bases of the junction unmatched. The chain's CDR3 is CASSDGTSGRADTQYF. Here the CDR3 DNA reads TGTGCCAGTAGCGACGGGACTAGCGGGAGGGCAGATACGCAGTATTTT.

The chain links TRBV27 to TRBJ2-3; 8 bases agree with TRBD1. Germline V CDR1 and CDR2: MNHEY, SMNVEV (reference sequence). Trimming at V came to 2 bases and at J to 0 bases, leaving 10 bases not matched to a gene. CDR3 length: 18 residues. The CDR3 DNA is TGTGCCAGCAGTTTAACCTCCCGTACAGGGGGTAGCACAGATACGCAGTATTTT. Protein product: CASSLTSRTGGSTDTQYF.

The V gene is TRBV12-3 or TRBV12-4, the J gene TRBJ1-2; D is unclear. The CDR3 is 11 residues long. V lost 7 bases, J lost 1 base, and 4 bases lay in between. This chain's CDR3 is CASTYNYGYTF. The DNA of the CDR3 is TGTGCCAGCACCTATAACTATGGCTACACCTTC.

CDR3 residues: CASSYRDTYSNQPQHF. For the CDR3, the DNA is TGTGCCAGCAGTTACCGGGACACGTATAGCAATCAGCCCCAGCATTTT. V gene TRBV6-2 or TRBV6-3 combines with J gene TRBJ1-5, with D perhaps TRBD1 (6 bases). Trimming took off 2 bases at V and 0 bases at J, with 11 bases between the two ends. The CDR3 extends over 16 amino acids. Germline V gene lookup returns CDR1 MNHEY and CDR2 SVGEGT.

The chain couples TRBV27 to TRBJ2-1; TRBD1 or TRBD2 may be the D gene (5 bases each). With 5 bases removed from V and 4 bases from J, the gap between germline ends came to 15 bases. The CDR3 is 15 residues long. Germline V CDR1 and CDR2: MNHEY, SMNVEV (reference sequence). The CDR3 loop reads CASSLTGGPYNEQFF. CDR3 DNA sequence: TGTGCCAGCAGTCTTACAGGAGGCCCTTACAATGAGCAGTTCTTC.

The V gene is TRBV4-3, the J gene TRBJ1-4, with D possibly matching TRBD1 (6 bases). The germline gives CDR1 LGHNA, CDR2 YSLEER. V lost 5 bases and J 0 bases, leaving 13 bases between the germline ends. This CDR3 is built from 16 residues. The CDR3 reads CASSFNRVATNEKLFF. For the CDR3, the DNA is TGCGCCAGCAGCTTTAACAGGGTTGCAACTAATGAAAAACTGTTTTTT.

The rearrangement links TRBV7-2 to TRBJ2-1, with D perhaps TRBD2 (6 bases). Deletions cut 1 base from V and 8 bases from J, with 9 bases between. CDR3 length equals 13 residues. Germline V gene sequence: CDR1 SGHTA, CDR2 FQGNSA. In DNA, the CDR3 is TGTGCCAGCAGCTTAGTATCGGGGGATGAGCAGTTCTTC. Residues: CASSLVSGDEQFF.

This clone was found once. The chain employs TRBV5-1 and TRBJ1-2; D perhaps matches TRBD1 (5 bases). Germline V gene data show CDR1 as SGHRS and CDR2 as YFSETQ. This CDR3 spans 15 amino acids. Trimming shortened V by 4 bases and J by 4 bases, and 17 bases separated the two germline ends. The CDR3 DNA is TGCGCCAGCAGCGCAGGGAGGGGTCCGCCCTATGGCTACACCTTC. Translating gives CASSAGRGPPYGYTF.

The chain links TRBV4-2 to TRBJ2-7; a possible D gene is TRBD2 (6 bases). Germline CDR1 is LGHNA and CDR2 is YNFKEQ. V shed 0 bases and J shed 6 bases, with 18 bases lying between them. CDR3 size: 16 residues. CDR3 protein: CASSQDRAGSRFEQYF. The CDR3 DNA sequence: TGTGCCAGCAGCCAAGATCGGGCCGGGAGTCGGTTCGAGCAGTACTTC.

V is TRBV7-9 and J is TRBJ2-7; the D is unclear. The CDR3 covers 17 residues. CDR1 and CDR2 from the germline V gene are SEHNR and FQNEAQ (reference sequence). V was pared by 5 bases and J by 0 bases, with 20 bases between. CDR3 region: CASSPPEATWDSYEQYF. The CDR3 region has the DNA TGTGCCAGCAGCCCCCCCGAGGCTACTTGGGACTCCTACGAGCAGTACTTC.